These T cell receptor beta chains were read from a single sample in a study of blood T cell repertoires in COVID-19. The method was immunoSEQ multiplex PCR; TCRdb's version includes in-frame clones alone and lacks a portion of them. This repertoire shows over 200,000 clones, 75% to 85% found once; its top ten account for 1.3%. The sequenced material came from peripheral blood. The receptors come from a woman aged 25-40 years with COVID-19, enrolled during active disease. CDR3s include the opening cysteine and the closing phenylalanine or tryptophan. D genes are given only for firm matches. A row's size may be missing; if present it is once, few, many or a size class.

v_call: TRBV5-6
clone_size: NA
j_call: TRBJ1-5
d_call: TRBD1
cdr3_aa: CASSLQRTGDSGPQHF
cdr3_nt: TGTGCCAGCAGCCTTCAAAGGACAGGGGATTCCGGCCCCCAGCATTTT

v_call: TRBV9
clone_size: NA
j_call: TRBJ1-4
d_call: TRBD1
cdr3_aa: CASSPGNRGGEKLFF
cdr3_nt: TGTGCCAGCAGCCCCGGAAACAGGGGTGGTGAAAAACTGTTTTTT

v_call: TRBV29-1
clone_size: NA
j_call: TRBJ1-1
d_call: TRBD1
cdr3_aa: CSVGRDRGAFF
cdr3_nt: TGCAGCGTAGGCCGGGACAGGGGGGCTTTCTTT

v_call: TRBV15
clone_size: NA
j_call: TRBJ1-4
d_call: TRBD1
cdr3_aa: CATSRGTGQGHNEKLFF
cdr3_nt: TGTGCCACCAGCAGAGGAACGGGACAGGGCCACAATGAAAAACTGTTTTTT

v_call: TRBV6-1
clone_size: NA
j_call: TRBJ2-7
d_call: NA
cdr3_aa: CASSEATGHKNEQYF
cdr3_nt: TGTGCCAGCAGTGAAGCGACGGGACACAAAAACGAGCAGTACTTC

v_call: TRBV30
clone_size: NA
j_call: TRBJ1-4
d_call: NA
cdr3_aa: CAWSDIDGNEKLFF
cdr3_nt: TGTGCCTGGAGTGACATTGATGGTAATGAAAAACTGTTTTTT

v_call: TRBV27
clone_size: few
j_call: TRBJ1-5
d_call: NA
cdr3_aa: CASSLTGNGQPQHF
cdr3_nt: TGTGCCAGCAGTTTAACAGGGAACGGCCAGCCCCAGCATTTT

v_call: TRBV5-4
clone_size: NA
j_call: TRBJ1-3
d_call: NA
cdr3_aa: CASSLGASGNTIYF
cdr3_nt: TGTGCCAGCAGCTTGGGGGCCTCTGGAAACACCATATATTTT

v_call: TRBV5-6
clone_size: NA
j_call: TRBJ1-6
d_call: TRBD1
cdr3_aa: CASSFGTGRSSPLHF
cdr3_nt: TGTGCCAGCAGCTTCGGGACAGGGCGTTCTTCACCCCTCCACTTT

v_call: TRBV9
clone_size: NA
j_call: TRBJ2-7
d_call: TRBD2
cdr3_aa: CASSVGVSGALYEQYF
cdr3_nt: TGTGCCAGCAGCGTAGGTGTTAGCGGGGCCCTCTACGAGCAGTACTTC

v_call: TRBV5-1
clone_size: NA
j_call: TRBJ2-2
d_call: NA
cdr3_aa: CASSLDRVSTGELFF
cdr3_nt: TGCGCCAGCAGCTTGGACAGGGTTAGCACCGGGGAGCTGTTTTTT

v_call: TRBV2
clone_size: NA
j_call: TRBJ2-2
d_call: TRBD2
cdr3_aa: CASSEGASGSRENTGELFF
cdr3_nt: TGTGCCAGCAGTGAAGGTGCTAGCGGGAGTAGGGAGAACACCGGGGAGCTGTTTTTT

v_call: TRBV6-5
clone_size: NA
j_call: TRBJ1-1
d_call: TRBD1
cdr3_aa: CASSYPDRAEAFF
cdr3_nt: TGTGCCAGCAGTTACCCAGACAGGGCTGAAGCTTTCTTT

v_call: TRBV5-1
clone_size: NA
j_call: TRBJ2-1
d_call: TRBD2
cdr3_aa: CASSLPGLAGNEQFF
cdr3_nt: TGCGCCAGCAGCTTACCGGGACTAGCGGGCAATGAGCAGTTCTTC

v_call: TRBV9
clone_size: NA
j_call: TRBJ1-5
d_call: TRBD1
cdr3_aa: CASSVDGDRGLNQPQHF
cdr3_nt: TGTGCCAGCAGCGTAGATGGGGACAGGGGGCTCAATCAGCCCCAGCATTTT

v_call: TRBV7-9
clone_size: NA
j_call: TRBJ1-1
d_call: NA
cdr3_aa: CASSPPINMNTEAFF
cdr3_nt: TGTGCCAGCAGCCCGCCCATAAACATGAACACTGAAGCTTTCTTT

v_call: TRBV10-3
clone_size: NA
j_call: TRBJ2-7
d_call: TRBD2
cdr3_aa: CAISDAGGSYEQYF
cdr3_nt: TGTGCCATCAGTGACGCGGGAGGATCCTACGAGCAGTACTTC

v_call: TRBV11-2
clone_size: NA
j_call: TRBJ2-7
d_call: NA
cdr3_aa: CASSWEQGHIIVYEQYF
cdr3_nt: TGTGCCAGCAGCTGGGAACAGGGACATATTATAGTCTACGAGCAGTACTTC

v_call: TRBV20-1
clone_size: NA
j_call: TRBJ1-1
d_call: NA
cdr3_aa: CSADRIVGAFF
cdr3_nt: TGCAGTGCCGACAGGATAGTAGGAGCTTTCTTT

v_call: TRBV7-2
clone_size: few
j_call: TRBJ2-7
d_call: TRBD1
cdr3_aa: CASSIQGAYEQYF
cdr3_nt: TGTGCCAGCAGTATACAGGGGGCCTACGAGCAGTACTTC

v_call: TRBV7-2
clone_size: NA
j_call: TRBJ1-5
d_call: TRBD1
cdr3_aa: CASSLDRGGGNQPQHF
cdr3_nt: TGTGCCAGCAGCTTAGACAGGGGGGGAGGCAATCAGCCCCAGCATTTT

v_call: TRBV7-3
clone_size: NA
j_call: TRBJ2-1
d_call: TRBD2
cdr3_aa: CASSFGLASYNEQFF
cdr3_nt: TGTGCCAGCAGCTTTGGACTAGCCTCCTACAATGAGCAGTTCTTC

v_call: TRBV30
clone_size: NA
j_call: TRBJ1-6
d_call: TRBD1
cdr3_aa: CAWSAWGQGSPLHF
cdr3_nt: TGTGCCTGGAGTGCCTGGGGACAGGGGTCACCCCTCCACTTT

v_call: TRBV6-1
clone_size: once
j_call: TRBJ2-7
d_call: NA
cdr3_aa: CASSEVADSYEQYF
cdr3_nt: TGTGCCAGCAGTGAAGTGGCCGATTCCTACGAGCAGTACTTC

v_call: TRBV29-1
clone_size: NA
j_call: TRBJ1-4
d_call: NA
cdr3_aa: CSVQRGSNEKLFF
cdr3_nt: TGCAGCGTCCAAAGAGGCAGTAATGAAAAACTGTTTTTT

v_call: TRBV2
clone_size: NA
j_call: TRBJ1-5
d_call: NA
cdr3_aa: CASSDNGDQPQHF
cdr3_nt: TGTGCCAGCAGTGATAACGGGGATCAGCCCCAGCATTTT

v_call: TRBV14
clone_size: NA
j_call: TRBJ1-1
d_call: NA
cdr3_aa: CASSQVWASDTEAFF
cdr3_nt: TGTGCCAGCAGCCAAGTTTGGGCATCGGACACTGAAGCTTTCTTT

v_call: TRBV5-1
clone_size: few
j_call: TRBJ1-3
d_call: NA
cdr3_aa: CASSIDTLGGNTIYF
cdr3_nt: TGCGCCAGCAGCATTGACACCCTCGGTGGAAACACCATATATTTT

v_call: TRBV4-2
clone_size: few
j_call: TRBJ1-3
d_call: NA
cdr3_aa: CASSLEASGNTIYF
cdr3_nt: TGTGCCAGCAGCCTGGAGGCCTCTGGAAACACCATATATTTT

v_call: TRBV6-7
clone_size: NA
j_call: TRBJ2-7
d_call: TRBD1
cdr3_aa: CASSYGERGRSYEQYF
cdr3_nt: TGTGCCAGCAGTTACGGTGAGAGGGGGCGATCCTACGAGCAGTACTTC

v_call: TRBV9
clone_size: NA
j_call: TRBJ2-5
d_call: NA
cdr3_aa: CASSPQGSETQYF
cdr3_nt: TGTGCCAGCAGCCCCCAGGGGTCGGAGACCCAGTACTTC

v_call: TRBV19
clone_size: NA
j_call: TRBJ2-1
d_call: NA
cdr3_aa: CASSGLNAYNEQFF
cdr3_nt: TGTGCCAGTTCAGGACTGAATGCCTACAATGAGCAGTTCTTC

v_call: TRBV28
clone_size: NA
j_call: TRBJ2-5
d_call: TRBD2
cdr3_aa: CASTLAGGKETQYF
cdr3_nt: TGTGCCAGTACTCTAGCGGGGGGGAAAGAGACCCAGTACTTC

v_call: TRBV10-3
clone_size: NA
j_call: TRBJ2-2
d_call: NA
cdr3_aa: CAISVPPGGGNTGELFF
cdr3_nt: TGTGCCATCAGTGTACCCCCCGGCGGTGGGAACACCGGGGAGCTGTTTTTT

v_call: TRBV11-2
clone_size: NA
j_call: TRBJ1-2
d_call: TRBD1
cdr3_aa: CASRITGGGIDGYTF
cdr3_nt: TGTGCCAGCAGGATTACGGGAGGGGGCATCGATGGCTACACCTTC

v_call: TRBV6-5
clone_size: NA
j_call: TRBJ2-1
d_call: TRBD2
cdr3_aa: CASSYSISGKEQFF
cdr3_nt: TGTGCCAGCAGTTACTCGATTAGCGGGAAGGAGCAGTTCTTC

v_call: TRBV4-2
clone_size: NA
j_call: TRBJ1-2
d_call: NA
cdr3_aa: CASASGEQSGSYGYTF
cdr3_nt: TGTGCCAGCGCCTCAGGGGAGCAGAGTGGTTCGTATGGCTACACCTTC

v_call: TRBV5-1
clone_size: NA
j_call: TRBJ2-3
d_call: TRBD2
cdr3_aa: CASSPRAGEFRDTQYF
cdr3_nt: TGCGCCAGCAGCCCTCGGGCGGGGGAGTTCAGGGATACGCAGTATTTT

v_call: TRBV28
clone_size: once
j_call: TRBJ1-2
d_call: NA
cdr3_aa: CASKETVDGYTF
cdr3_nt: TGTGCCAGCAAAGAGACAGTGGATGGCTACACCTTC

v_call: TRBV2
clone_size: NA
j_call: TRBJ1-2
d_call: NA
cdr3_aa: CASSGEGTGGYTF
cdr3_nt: TGTGCCAGCAGTGGCGAGGGAACTGGTGGCTACACCTTC

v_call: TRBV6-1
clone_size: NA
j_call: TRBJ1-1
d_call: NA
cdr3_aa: CASSEVGFSRGAEAFF
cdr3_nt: TGTGCCAGCAGTGAAGTCGGTTTTTCTCGGGGGGCTGAAGCTTTCTTT

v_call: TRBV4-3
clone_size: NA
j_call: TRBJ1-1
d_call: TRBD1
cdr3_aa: CASSQDWDRESVNTEAFF
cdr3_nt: TGCGCCAGCAGCCAAGATTGGGACAGGGAAAGCGTGAACACTGAAGCTTTCTTT

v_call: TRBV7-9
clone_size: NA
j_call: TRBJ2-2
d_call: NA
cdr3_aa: CASSPQGGNTGELFF
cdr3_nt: TGTGCCAGCAGCCCCCAAGGCGGGAACACCGGGGAGCTGTTTTTT

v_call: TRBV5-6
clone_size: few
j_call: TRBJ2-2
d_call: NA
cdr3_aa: CASSLGRVTGELFF
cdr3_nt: TGTGCCAGCAGCTTGGGCAGGGTCACAGGGGAGCTGTTTTTT

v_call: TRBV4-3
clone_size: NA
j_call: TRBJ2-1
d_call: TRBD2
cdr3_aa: CASSQDLPAGTYNEQFF
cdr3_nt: TGCGCCAGCAGCCAAGATCTTCCAGCGGGAACCTACAATGAGCAGTTCTTC

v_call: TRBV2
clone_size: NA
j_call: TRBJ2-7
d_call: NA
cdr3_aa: CASTPLRQDLSYEQYF
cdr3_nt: TGTGCCAGCACACCTCTGAGACAGGATCTCTCCTACGAGCAGTACTTC

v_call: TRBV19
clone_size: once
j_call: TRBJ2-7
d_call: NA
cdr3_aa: CASSPTSGSSYEQYF
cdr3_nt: TGTGCCAGTAGCCCCACTAGTGGGAGCTCCTACGAGCAGTACTTC

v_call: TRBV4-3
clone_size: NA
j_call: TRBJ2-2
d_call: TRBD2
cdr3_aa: CASSQFKLAGGTNTGELFF
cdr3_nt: TGCGCCAGCAGCCAATTTAAACTAGCGGGGGGGACAAACACCGGGGAGCTGTTTTTT

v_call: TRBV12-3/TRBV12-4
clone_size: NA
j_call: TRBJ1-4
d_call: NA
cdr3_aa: CASSSRVEKLFF
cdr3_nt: TGTGCCAGCAGTTCCAGGGTTGAAAAACTGTTTTTT

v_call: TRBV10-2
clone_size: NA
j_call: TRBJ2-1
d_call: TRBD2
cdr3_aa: CASSPGLAGNEQFF
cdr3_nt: TGCGCCAGCAGTCCGGGACTAGCTGGAAATGAGCAGTTCTTC

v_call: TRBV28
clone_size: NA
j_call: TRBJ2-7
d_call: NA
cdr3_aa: CASSFAGPRSSYEQYF
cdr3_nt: TGTGCCAGCAGTTTCGCGGGCCCCCGGAGCTCCTACGAGCAGTACTTC

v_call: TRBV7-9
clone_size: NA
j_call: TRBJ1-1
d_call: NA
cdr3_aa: CASSRPRGEHTEAFF
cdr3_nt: TGTGCCAGCAGCCGTCCCAGGGGAGAGCACACTGAAGCTTTCTTT

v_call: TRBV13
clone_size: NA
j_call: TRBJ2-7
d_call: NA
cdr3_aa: CASSLAGGVDEQYF
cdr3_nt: TGTGCCAGCAGCTTAGCAGGAGGCGTAGACGAGCAGTACTTC

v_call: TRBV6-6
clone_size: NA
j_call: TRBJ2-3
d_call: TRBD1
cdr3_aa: CASRTRDRGTDTQYF
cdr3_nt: TGTGCCAGCAGGACCCGGGACAGGGGCACAGATACGCAGTATTTT

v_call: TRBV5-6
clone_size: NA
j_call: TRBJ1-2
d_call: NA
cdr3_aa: CASSLSGGGYTF
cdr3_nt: TGTGCCAGCAGCTTGTCGGGGGGCGGCTACACCTTC

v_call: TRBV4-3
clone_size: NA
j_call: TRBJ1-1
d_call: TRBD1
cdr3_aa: CASSQEAGGSEAFF
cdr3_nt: TGCGCCAGCAGCCAAGAGGCAGGGGGCTCTGAAGCTTTCTTT

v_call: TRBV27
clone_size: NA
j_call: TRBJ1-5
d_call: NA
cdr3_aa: CASRSRDGSNNQPQHF
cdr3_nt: TGTGCCAGCAGATCCCGGGATGGAAGTAACAATCAGCCCCAGCATTTT

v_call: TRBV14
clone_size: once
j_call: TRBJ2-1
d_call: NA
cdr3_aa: CASSPRGLPEYNEQFF
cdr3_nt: TGTGCCAGCAGCCCCAGGGGCCTTCCGGAATACAATGAGCAGTTCTTC

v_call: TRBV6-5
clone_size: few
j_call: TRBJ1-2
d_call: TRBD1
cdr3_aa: CASRVGTGTYGYTF
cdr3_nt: TGTGCCAGCAGGGTCGGGACAGGGACTTATGGCTACACCTTC